One sample yielded the 26 T cell receptor beta chains listed below, sequenced in a study of blood T cell repertoires in COVID-19. The assay was immunoSEQ multiplex PCR, and TCRdb's table has in-frame clones only and misses some. Counted here are fewer than 300,000 clones, around 84% occurring once; the ten biggest clones make up roughly 1.5%. Sequencing used peripheral blood. The origin of the receptors is a human donor with COVID-19, enrolled during active disease. The donor label of this sample is uncertain.

V and J are TRBV30 and TRBJ2-3, with D tentatively TRBD1 (6 bases). Per germline, CDR1 GTSNPN and CDR2 SVGIG (reference sequence). The CDR3 extends over 12 amino acids. The V end lost 4 bases, the J end lost 1 base, and 6 bases lay between the germline ends. CDR3 in DNA: TGTGCCTGGAAGGGGGGCACAGATACGCAGTATTTT. Protein sequence: CAWKGGTDTQYF.

This clone was counted a few times. The chain couples TRBV2 to TRBJ2-7, with a tentative D call TRBD1 (6 bases). V was shortened by 6 bases and J by 5 bases, with 17 bases between the two germline ends. Germline lookup yields CDR1 SNHLY and CDR2 FYNNEI. The CDR3 contains 14 residues. CDR3 protein: CASSSGTPGHEQYF. CDR3 sequence (DNA): TGTGCCAGCAGCTCCGGGACACCGGGCCACGAGCAGTACTTC.

The V and J genes are TRBV14 and TRBJ2-1; D ambiguous. CDR1 is SGHDN and CDR2 is FVKESK in the germline V gene. The V and J ends lost 1 base and 7 bases respectively, with 5 bases between them. The CDR3 contains 12 residues. The CDR3 DNA reads as TGTGCCAGCAGCCAAGTCAGGAATGAGCAGTTCTTC. Translated: CASSQVRNEQFF. Full variable domain (remainder filled in from reference TRBV14 and TRBJ2-1): EAGVTQFPSHSVIEKGQTVTLRCDPISGHDNLYWYRRVMGKEIKFLLHFVKESKQDESGMPNNRFLAERTGGTYSTLKVQPAELEDSGVYFCASSQVRNEQFFGPGTRLTVL.

The gene calls are TRBV6-5 and TRBJ2-3; 8 positions match TRBD1. Germline lookup yields CDR1 MNHEY and CDR2 SVGAGI. J was trimmed by 6 bases and V by 4 bases; bases with no gene match: 9. The CDR3 runs to 15 residues. The chain's CDR3 is CASSSSQGDVDTQYF. CDR3 DNA: TGTGCCAGCAGTTCCTCACAGGGGGATGTTGATACGCAGTATTTT.

This chain links TRBV28 with TRBJ1-2, with TRBD1 identical over 8 bases. Germline trimming cut 4 bases from V and 7 bases from J; bases unmatched to any gene: 8. Germline-derived CDR1 and CDR2 are MDHEN and SYDVKM. CDR3 length equals 14 residues. The CDR3 spells CASSSQGAPIGYTF. DNA of the CDR3: TGTGCCAGCAGTTCCCAGGGGGCCCCTATTGGCTACACCTTC.

This clone was counted a single time. The V call is TRBV10-1, the J call TRBJ2-3; 9 bases agree with TRBD2. V was pared by 2 bases and J by 4 bases, with 16 bases of the junction left unmatched. The CDR3 is 19 residues long. Germline CDR1 reads WNHNN; CDR2 reads SYGVQD (reference sequence). Here the CDR3 DNA reads TGCGCCAGCAGTGAGCCCCCTTTGCGGGAGGGCCGAGCTCCAGATACGCAGTATTTT. It codes for CASSEPPLREGRAPDTQYF.

The chain combines TRBV7-2 with TRBJ2-3, with 10 nucleotides matching TRBD2. This CDR3 is 16 amino acids long. The V gene's germline CDR1 is SGHTA and CDR2 FQGNSA. V lost 7 bases to trimming and J lost 1 base; unmatched junction nucleotides: 8. Here the CDR3 reads CASTSGLAGGTDTQYF. The CDR3 DNA is TGTGCCAGCACCTCGGGGCTAGCGGGGGGCACAGATACGCAGTATTTT.

This chain uses TRBV5-1 with TRBJ2-2, with D perhaps TRBD1 (5 bases). The CDR3 contains 12 residues. Germline V gene sequence: CDR1 SGHRS, CDR2 YFSETQ. Between the trimmed V and J ends, which lost 1 base and 13 bases, there was a span of 11 bases. The chain's CDR3 is CASSLQGFGLFF. Here the CDR3 DNA reads TGCGCCAGCAGCTTGCAGGGATTCGGGCTGTTTTTT. Drawing the rest from reference TRBV5-1 and TRBJ2-2, the complete variable domain is KAGVTQTPRYLIKTRGQQVTLSCSPISGHRSVSWYQQTPGQGLQFLFEYFSETQRNKGNFPGRFSGRQFSNSRSEMNVSTLELGDSALYLCASSLQGFGLFFGEGSRLTVL.

CDR3 residues: CATSRDRGRYEQYF. The DNA of the CDR3 is TGTGCCACCAGCAGAGACCGAGGGCGGTACGAGCAGTACTTC. This sequence joins TRBV15 and TRBJ2-7; D is perhaps TRBD2 (5 bases). The CDR3 extends over 14 amino acids. Trimming cost V 0 bases and J 4 bases, with 10 bases left between them. Per the germline V gene, CDR1 is LNHNV and CDR2 is YYDKDF (reference sequence). Looking up the rest from reference TRBV15 and TRBJ2-7 gives the full variable domain: DAMVIQNPRYQVTQFGKPVTLSCSQTLNHNVMYWYQQKSSQAPKLLFHYYDKDFNNEADTPDNFQSRRPNTSFCFLDIRSPGLGDTAMYLCATSRDRGRYEQYFGPGTRLTVT.

Only one count was recorded for this clone. The chain carries TRBV7-3 and TRBJ2-4, with 7 bases fitting TRBD2. The trim removed 2 bases at V and 5 bases at J, leaving 12 bases unmatched. The V gene's germline CDR1 is SGHTA and CDR2 FQGTGA. This CDR3 comprises 17 residues. This CDR3 is CASSLGPSGSGQNIQYF. The CDR3 DNA sequence: TGTGCCAGCAGCTTAGGGCCCTCGGGTAGCGGGCAAAACATTCAGTACTTC. Full variable domain (rest looked up from reference TRBV7-3 and TRBJ2-4): GAGVSQTPSNKVTEKGKYVELRCDPISGHTALYWYRQSLGQGPEFLIYFQGTGAADDSGLPNDRFFAVRPEGSVSTLKIQRTERGDSAVYLCASSLGPSGSGQNIQYFGAGTRLSVL.

The chain couples TRBV11-3 to TRBJ1-1; D uncertain. From germline, CDR1 is SGHNT and CDR2 YENEEA. CDR3 length equals 14 residues. V shed 2 bases and J shed 5 bases, with 12 bases lying between them. The CDR3 bases are TGTGCCAGCAGCTTAAACAGTGGAAATACTGAAGCTTTCTTT. It translates to CASSLNSGNTEAFF.

J is TRBJ1-5 and V is TRBV19, with D uncertain. The CDR3 totals 15 residues. Germline values: CDR1 LNHDA, CDR2 SQIVND (reference sequence). Trimming took off 0 bases at V and 0 bases at J, with 6 bases between the two ends. CDR3 residues: CASSIDRDSNQPQHF. The CDR3 bases are TGTGCCAGTAGTATAGATCGGGATAGCAATCAGCCCCAGCATTTT.

This clone occurred many times. This chain joins TRBV25-1 and TRBJ2-2; weak D call: TRBD2 (5 bases). The CDR3 spans 17 residues. V lost 2 bases and J lost 6, with 19 bases in between. CDR1 is MGHDK, CDR2 SYGVNS, per germline. The CDR3 spells CASSEVGPTGSAGELFF. As DNA, the CDR3 is TGTGCCAGCAGTGAAGTCGGGCCAACGGGGAGCGCCGGGGAGCTGTTTTTT.

The sample holds a few counts of this clone. This chain connects TRBV11-2 to TRBJ1-2, with 11 positions matching TRBD1. The length of the CDR3 is 14 residues. Germline loops: CDR1 SGHAT, CDR2 FQNNGV. Unmatched junction bases numbered 7, after V lost 6 bases and J lost 7 bases. CDR3 loop: CASRPGTGGGGYTF. DNA of the CDR3: TGTGCCAGCAGGCCCGGGACAGGGGGAGGTGGCTACACCTTC.

The chain combines TRBV7-6 with TRBJ2-5; TRBD2 aligns across 11 bases. CDR3 length equals 15 residues. Per germline, CDR1 SGHVS and CDR2 FNYEAQ. With V trimmed by 1 base and J by 5 bases, 3 bases remained unmatched. DNA of the CDR3: TGTGCCAGCAGCTTAGGACTAGCGGGAATGGAGACCCAGTACTTC. It specifies CASSLGLAGMETQYF.

The chain is built from TRBV7-2 and TRBJ1-5; D is ambiguous. V lost 5 bases to trimming and J lost 4 bases, with 15 bases between them. CDR1 is SGHTA, CDR2 FQGNSA, per germline. This CDR3 comprises 15 residues. The DNA of the CDR3 is TGTGCCAGCAGCCTCGGAAGCGCCCTTAATCAGCCCCAGCATTTT. Protein sequence: CASSLGSALNQPQHF.

The chain joins TRBV19 to TRBJ2-5; a possible D gene is TRBD1 (5 bases). The CDR3 is 13 amino acids. The germline V gene has CDR1 LNHDA and CDR2 SQIVND (reference sequence). Trimming removed 4 bases from V and 2 bases from J, with 8 bases in between. DNA for the CDR3: TGTGCCAGTAGTAGGCAGGGACAAGAGACCCAGTACTTC. Translated: CASSRQGQETQYF.

V gene TRBV7-2 combines with J gene TRBJ2-5; a possible D gene is TRBD1 (5 bases). The CDR3 length is 16 residues. Trimming pared 5 bases from V and 2 bases from J, leaving 18 bases between. Germline V gene data show CDR1 as SGHTA and CDR2 as FQGNSA. CDR3 region: CASSNRGGAAQETQYF. CDR3 bases: TGTGCCAGCAGCAATAGGGGTGGGGCAGCTCAAGAGACCCAGTACTTC.

This chain links TRBV27 with TRBJ2-2; no clear D gene. This CDR3 has 17 amino acids. Germline V CDR1 and CDR2: MNHEY, SMNVEV (reference sequence). With 7 bases removed from V and 0 bases from J, the gap between germline ends came to 18 bases. The CDR3 reads CASTLPALESNTGELFF. The CDR3 nucleotides are TGTGCCAGCACTCTACCTGCGTTAGAATCGAACACCGGGGAGCTGTTTTTT.

V usage is TRBV6-5 and J usage is TRBJ1-1; 10 bases map to TRBD1. V was clipped by 0 bases and J by 10 bases; unmatched bases: 2. The CDR3 is made up of 13 amino acids. Germline V lookup: CDR1 MNHEY, CDR2 SVGAGI. For the CDR3, the DNA is TGTGCCAGCAGTTACTCGAGGGACAGGGGAGCTTTCTTT. Protein: CASSYSRDRGAFF.

The chain combines TRBV3-1 (or the pseudogene TRBV3-2) with TRBJ2-2, with 7 bases matching TRBD2. Per germline, CDR1 LGHDT and CDR2 YNNKEL (reference sequence). The CDR3 contains 14 residues. V was pared by 4 bases and J by 7 bases, with 6 bases of the junction left unmatched. Here the CDR3 DNA reads TGTGCCAGCAGCCTTGGGACTACCGGCGGGGAGCTGTTTTTT. Residues: CASSLGTTGGELFF.

This clone was observed many times. CDR3 amino acids: CASSYQGAANEKLFF. The CDR3 DNA follows: TGTGCCAGCAGCTATCAGGGGGCGGCTAATGAAAAACTGTTTTTT. The rearrangement uses TRBV9 and TRBJ1-4; 8 nucleotides agree with TRBD1. The CDR3 covers 15 residues. After removal of 4 bases from V and 3 bases from J, the junction contained 5 bases not matched to a gene. CDR1 and CDR2 from the germline V gene are SGDLS and YYNGEE.

This chain joins TRBV6-6 and TRBJ1-2; no firm D call. V lost 2 bases and J 2 bases, leaving 9 bases between the germline ends. The germline V gene has CDR1 MNHNY and CDR2 SVGAGI (reference sequence). CDR3 length: 14 amino acids. The chain's CDR3 is CASSYPGGNYGYTF. The DNA for the CDR3 is TGTGCCAGCAGTTACCCGGGAGGGAACTATGGCTACACCTTC.

This chain connects TRBV11-3 to TRBJ2-1; possible D gene TRBD2, 6 bases. Germline V gene lookup returns CDR1 SGHNT and CDR2 YENEEA. The CDR3 totals 18 residues. Trimming shortened V by 1 base and J by 1 base, and 17 bases separated the two germline ends. The CDR3 DNA reads TGTGCCAGCAGCTTAGGGGGCGGGGAGCCCTATTCCTACAATGAGCAGTTCTTC. It yields the protein CASSLGGGEPYSYNEQFF.

The table lists this clone with a few counts. The CDR3 region is CASSPGGGRASYEQYF. CDR3 in DNA: TGTGCCAGCAGTCCAGGTGGCGGGAGGGCCTCCTACGAGCAGTACTTC. The V call is TRBV28, the J call TRBJ2-7; 9 positions match TRBD2. Germline CDR1 MDHEN, CDR2 SYDVKM. The CDR3 spans 16 residues. The V gene end was trimmed by 5 bases and the J gene end by 0 bases; junction bases not matched to a gene: 8.

J is TRBJ2-7 and V is TRBV10-3, with TRBD1 matching over 10 bases. Germline V CDR1 and CDR2: ENHRY, SYGVKD. This CDR3 is built from 15 residues. The junction had 9 bases not matched to a gene; V was cut back by 6 bases and J by 4 bases. CDR3 loop: CAIRRPGTGAYEQYF. The CDR3 nucleotides read TGTGCCATCAGACGACCGGGGACAGGGGCGTACGAGCAGTACTTC.